This TCR beta chain appears in the sequencing data of a study of blood T cell repertoires in COVID-19. Background on the study: PBMCs, B-cell-depleted T cells, or T cells provided the cDNA or gDNA that made up the material.

As handled by the study authors: From reference gene primer amplification, estimates of nucleated cell counts were derived. Profiled with immunoSEQ multiplex PCR; TCRdb holds only in-frame clones, not every one. V and J calls and clone size are as listed in that table; D and trimming were resolved from the DNA. Of some 87,000 clones in the sample, about 81% were seen once. Only a few counts were recorded for this clone. The sample taken for sequencing was peripheral blood. This receptor was identified in a human donor in a cohort sampled during active COVID-19.

DNA of the CDR3: TGTGCCAGCAGGAGACAGGCTGGGGCCAACGTCCTGACTTTC. It yields the protein CASRRQAGANVLTF. This chain connects TRBV13 to TRBJ2-6, with TRBD1 as a possible D gene (6 bases). The V end was cut by 6 bases, the J end by 2 bases, with 8 bases between. This CDR3 is 14 amino acids long. The germline V gene encodes CDR1 PRHDT and CDR2 FYEKMQ (reference sequence). The whole variable domain, filled in from reference TRBV13 and TRBJ2-6, reads AAGVIQSPRHLIKEKRETATLKCYPIPRHDTVYWYQQGPGQDPQFLISFYEKMQSDKGSIPDRFSAQQFSDYHSELNMSSLELGDSALYFCASRRQAGANVLTFGAGSRLTVL.